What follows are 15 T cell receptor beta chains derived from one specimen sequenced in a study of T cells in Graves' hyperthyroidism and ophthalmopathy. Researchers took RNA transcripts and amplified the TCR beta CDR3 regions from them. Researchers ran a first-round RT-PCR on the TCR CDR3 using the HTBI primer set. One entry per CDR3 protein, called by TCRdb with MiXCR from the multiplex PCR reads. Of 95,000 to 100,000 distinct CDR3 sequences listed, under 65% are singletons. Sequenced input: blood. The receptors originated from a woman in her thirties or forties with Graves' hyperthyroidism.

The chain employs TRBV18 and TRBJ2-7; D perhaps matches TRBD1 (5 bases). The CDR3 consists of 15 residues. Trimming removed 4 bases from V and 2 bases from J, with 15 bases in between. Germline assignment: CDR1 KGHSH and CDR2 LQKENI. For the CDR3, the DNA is TGTGCCAGCTCACTTAGCCAGGGTGGGGCCTACGAGCAGTACTTC. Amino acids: CASSLSQGGAYEQYF. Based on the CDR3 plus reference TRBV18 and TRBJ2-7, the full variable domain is NAGVMQNPRHLVRRRGQEARLRCSPMKGHSHVYWYRQLPEEGLKFMVYLQKENIIDESGMPKERFSAEFPKEGPSILRIQQVVRGDSAAYFCASSLSQGGAYEQYFGPGTRLTVT.

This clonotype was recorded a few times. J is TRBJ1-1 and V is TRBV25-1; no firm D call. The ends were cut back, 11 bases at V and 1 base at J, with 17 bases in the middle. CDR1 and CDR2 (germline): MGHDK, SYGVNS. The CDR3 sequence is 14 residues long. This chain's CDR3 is CAWSGRTPNTEAFF. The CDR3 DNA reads TGTGCCTGGAGTGGCAGGACCCCGAACACTGAAGCTTTCTTT.

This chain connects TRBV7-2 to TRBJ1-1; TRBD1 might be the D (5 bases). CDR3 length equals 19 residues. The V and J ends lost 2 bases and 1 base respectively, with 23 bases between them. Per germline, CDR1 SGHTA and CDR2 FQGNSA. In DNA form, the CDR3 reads TGTGCCAGCAGCTTATCCCACCTGCCAGGGAAGGGAGGGAACACTGAAGCTTTCTTT. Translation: CASSLSHLPGKGGNTEAFF.

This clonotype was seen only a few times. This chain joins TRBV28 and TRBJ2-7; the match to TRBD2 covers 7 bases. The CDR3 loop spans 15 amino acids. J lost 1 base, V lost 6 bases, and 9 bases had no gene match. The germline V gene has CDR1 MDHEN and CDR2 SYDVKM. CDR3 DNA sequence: TGTGCCAGCAGCCTGGAGCGGGGTCTATCCTACGAGCAGTACTTC. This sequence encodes CASSLERGLSYEQYF.

The chain's CDR3 is CASSISSNTEAFF. The CDR3 nucleotides read TGTGCCAGCAGTATAAGCTCCAACACTGAAGCTTTCTTT. This rearrangement joins TRBV2 to TRBJ1-1, with D unclear. This CDR3 has 13 residues. Trimming took 5 bases from V and 2 from J, leaving 9 bases between them. Germline loops: CDR1 SNHLY, CDR2 FYNNEI.

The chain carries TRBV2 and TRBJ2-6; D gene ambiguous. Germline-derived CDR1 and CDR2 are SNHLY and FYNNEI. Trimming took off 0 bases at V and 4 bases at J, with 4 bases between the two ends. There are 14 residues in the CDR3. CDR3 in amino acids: CASSEAPGANVLTF. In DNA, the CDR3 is TGTGCCAGCAGTGAAGCCCCGGGGGCCAACGTCCTGACTTTC.

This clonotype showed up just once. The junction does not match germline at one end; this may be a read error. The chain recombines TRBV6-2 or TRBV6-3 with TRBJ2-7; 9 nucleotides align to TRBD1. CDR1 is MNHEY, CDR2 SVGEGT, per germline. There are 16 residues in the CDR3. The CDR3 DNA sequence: TGTGCCAGCAGTTACGGATCCGGGACAGGGAGGGCCGAGCAGTGCTTC. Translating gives CASSYGSGTGRAEQCF.

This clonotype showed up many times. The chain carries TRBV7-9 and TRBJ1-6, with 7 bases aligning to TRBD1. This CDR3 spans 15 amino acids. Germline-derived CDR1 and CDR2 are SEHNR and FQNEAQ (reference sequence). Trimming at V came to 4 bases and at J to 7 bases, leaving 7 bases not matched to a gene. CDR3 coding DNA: TGTGCCAGCAGCTCCACAGGGGCTGGAAATTCACCCCTCCACTTT. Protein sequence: CASSSTGAGNSPLHF. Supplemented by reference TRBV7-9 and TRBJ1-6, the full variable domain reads DTGVSQNPRHKITKRGQNVTFRCDPISEHNRLYWYRQTLGQGPEFLTYFQNEAQLEKSRLLSDRFSAERPKGSFSTLEIQRTEQGDSAMYLCASSSTGAGNSPLHFGNGTRLTVT.

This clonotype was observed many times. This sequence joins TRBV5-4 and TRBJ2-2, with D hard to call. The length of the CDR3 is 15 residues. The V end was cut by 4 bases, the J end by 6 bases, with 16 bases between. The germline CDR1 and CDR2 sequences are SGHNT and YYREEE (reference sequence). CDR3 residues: CASSPILAEAGELFF. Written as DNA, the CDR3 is TGTGCCAGCAGCCCTATCTTGGCTGAGGCCGGGGAGCTGTTTTTT.

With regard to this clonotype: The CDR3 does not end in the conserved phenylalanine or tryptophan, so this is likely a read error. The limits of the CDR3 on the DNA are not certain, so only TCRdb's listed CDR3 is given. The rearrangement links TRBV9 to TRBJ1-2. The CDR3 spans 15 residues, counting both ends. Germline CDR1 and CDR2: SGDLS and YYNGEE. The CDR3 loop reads CASSADSSPNYGYTD.

The CDR3 nucleotides read TGTGCCAGTAGTAGCTACCGGGACAGGGTGGCTTTCTTT. Amino acid sequence: CASSSYRDRVAFF. The chain carries TRBV19 and TRBJ1-1; 9 nucleotides match TRBD1. The CDR3 totals 13 residues. Trimming at V came to 4 bases and at J to 11 bases, leaving 8 bases not matched to a gene. CDR1 and CDR2 (germline): LNHDA, SQIVND (reference sequence).

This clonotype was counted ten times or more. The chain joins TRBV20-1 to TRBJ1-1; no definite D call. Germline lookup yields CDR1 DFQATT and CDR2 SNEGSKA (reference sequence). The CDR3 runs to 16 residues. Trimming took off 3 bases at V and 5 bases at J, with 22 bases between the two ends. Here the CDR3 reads CSASRGFKGTVTEAFF. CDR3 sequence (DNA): TGCAGTGCTAGTCGAGGTTTCAAGGGAACGGTTACTGAAGCTTTCTTT.

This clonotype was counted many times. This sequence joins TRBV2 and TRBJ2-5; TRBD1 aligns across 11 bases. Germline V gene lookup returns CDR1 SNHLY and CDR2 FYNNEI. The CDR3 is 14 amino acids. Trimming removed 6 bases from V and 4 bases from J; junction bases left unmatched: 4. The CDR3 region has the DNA TGTGCCAGCAGAGAGGGACAGGGGGGAGAGACCCAGTACTTC. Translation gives CASREGQGGETQYF.

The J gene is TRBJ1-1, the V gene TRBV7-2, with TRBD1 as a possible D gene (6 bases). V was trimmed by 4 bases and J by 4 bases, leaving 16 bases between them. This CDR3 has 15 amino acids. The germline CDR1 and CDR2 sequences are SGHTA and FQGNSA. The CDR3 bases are TGTGCCAGCAGCTCACGACAGGCCCGGGGCACTGAAGCTTTCTTT. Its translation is CASSSRQARGTEAFF.

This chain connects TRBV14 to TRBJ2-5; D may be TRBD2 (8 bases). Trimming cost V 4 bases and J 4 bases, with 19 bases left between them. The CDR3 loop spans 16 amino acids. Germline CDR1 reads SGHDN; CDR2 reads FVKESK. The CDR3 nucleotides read TGTGCCAGCAGCCCTAGCGGGCAGGGGGAGGGAGAGACCCAGTACTTC. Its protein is CASSPSGQGEGETQYF.